This T cell receptor beta chain was identified in a study of blood T cell repertoires in COVID-19. About the study: From the United States, Italy and Spain came samples of acute and convalescent COVID-19.

The study counted Cohort 3 donors as recovered given two negative PCRs, clearance, or symptom resolution. The assay was immunoSEQ multiplex PCR, and TCRdb's table has in-frame clones only and misses some. This sample has 200,000 to 250,000 clones, with around 83% found just once. The CDR3 runs 13 residues. The V and J ends lost 4 bases and 4 bases, in that order; junction bases with no gene match: 2. Germline-derived CDR1 and CDR2 are ENHRY and SYGVKD. This clone showed up just a few times. The chain links TRBV10-3 to TRBJ2-7; TRBD1 aligns across 9 bases. The receptor comes from a woman in her thirties or forties who had recovered from COVID-19. The sample was PBMCs or T cells enriched from blood (not recorded which). DNA for the CDR3: TGTGCCATCAGTGTGGGACAGGGATACGAGCAGTACTTC. This gives the protein CAISVGQGYEQYF.